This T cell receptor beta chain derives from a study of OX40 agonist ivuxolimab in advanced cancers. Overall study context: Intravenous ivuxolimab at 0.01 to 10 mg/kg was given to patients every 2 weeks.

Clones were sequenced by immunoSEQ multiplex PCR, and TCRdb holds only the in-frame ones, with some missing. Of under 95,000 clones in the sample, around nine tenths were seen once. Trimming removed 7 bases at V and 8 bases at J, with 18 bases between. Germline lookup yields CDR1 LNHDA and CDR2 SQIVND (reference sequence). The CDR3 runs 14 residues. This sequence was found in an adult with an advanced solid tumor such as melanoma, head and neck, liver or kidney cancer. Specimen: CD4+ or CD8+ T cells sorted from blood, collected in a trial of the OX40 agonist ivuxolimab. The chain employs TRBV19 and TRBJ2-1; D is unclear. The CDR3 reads CASTSQASRDEQFF. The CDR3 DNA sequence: TGTGCCAGTACCTCTCAGGCTAGTAGGGATGAGCAGTTCTTC.